Listed below are T cell receptor beta chains from one sample, sequenced in a study of beta chain features in type 1 diabetes. The assay was immunoSEQ multiplex PCR, and TCRdb's table has in-frame clones only and misses some. The table lists about 320,000 clones, around 15% of them singletons. The sequenced sample was central memory CD4+ T cells from blood. These receptors originate from a man aged 30-40 years in good health. Both conserved end residues are part of each CDR3. The order of the fields is clone size, D gene, V gene, J gene, CDR3 protein, CDR3 DNA. The D gene is left open where the match is weak. Only part of the rows carry a size: once, few, many, or a class if the clone is expanded.

abundance: .; d_gene: .; v_gene: TRBV19; j_gene: TRBJ1-1; CDR3aa: CASSADRRRSAFF; CDR3nt: TGTGCCAGTAGTGCCGACAGGCGCCGGTCAGCTTTCTTT
abundance: .; d_gene: .; v_gene: TRBV30; j_gene: TRBJ1-1; CDR3aa: CAWSPLGPSKATEAFF; CDR3nt: TGTGCCTGGAGCCCCCTAGGGCCAAGTAAGGCCACTGAAGCTTTCTTT
abundance: few; d_gene: TRBD2; v_gene: TRBV11-2; j_gene: TRBJ2-1; CDR3aa: CASSQGRGQFF; CDR3nt: TGTGCCAGCAGCCAAGGGAGGGGGCAGTTCTTC
abundance: many; d_gene: TRBD2; v_gene: TRBV11-2; j_gene: TRBJ2-3; CDR3aa: CASSLATSGGAGTQYF; CDR3nt: TGTGCCAGCAGCTTAGCGACTAGCGGGGGGGCTGGTACGCAGTATTTT
abundance: .; d_gene: .; v_gene: TRBV11-3; j_gene: TRBJ1-5; CDR3aa: CASSEISDQPQHF; CDR3nt: TGTGCCAGCAGCGAAATCAGCGATCAGCCCCAGCATTTT
abundance: few; d_gene: .; v_gene: TRBV4-3; j_gene: TRBJ1-5; CDR3aa: CASSPGGWNQPQHF; CDR3nt: TGCGCCAGCAGCCCCGGAGGGTGGAATCAGCCCCAGCATTTT
abundance: .; d_gene: .; v_gene: TRBV19; j_gene: TRBJ1-5; CDR3aa: CATSGGLLSNQPQHF; CDR3nt: TGTGCCACCTCCGGGGGACTCCTGAGCAATCAGCCCCAGCATTTT
abundance: .; d_gene: .; v_gene: TRBV5-1; j_gene: TRBJ1-2; CDR3aa: CASSLTAGSVKNYGYTF; CDR3nt: TGCGCCAGCAGCTTGACGGCAGGGTCGGTAAAAAACTATGGCTACACCTTC
abundance: many; d_gene: .; v_gene: TRBV18; j_gene: TRBJ1-3; CDR3aa: CASSSNSGNTIYF; CDR3nt: TGTGCCAGCTCATCAAATTCTGGAAACACCATATATTTT
abundance: .; d_gene: .; v_gene: TRBV10-1; j_gene: TRBJ1-1; CDR3aa: CASSEQAVMSRTEAFF; CDR3nt: TGCGCCAGCAGTGAGCAGGCAGTAATGTCGAGAACTGAAGCTTTCTTT
abundance: .; d_gene: TRBD1; v_gene: TRBV27; j_gene: TRBJ1-1; CDR3aa: CASSFRTGSTEAFF; CDR3nt: TGTGCCAGCAGTTTTCGGACAGGGTCCACTGAAGCTTTCTTT
abundance: few; d_gene: .; v_gene: TRBV30; j_gene: TRBJ1-4; CDR3aa: CAWAAGREGEKLFF; CDR3nt: TGTGCCTGGGCGGCAGGCAGGGAGGGTGAAAAACTGTTTTTT
abundance: .; d_gene: .; v_gene: TRBV7-8; j_gene: TRBJ2-7; CDR3aa: CASSFDLRQYF; CDR3nt: TGTGCCAGCAGCTTTGACTTGCGGCAGTACTTC
abundance: .; d_gene: TRBD1; v_gene: TRBV7-6; j_gene: TRBJ2-5; CDR3aa: CASSTRTGTNPTETQYF; CDR3nt: TGTGCCAGCAGCACCCGGACAGGGACGAATCCTACAGAGACCCAGTACTTC
abundance: many; d_gene: .; v_gene: TRBV6-4; j_gene: TRBJ1-5; CDR3aa: CASIEQRNQPQHF; CDR3nt: TGTGCCAGCATCGAACAGAGAAATCAGCCCCAGCATTTT
abundance: few; d_gene: .; v_gene: TRBV18; j_gene: TRBJ1-2; CDR3aa: CASSPQRATNYGYTF; CDR3nt: TGTGCCAGCTCACCCCAAAGGGCCACCAACTATGGCTACACCTTC
abundance: .; d_gene: .; v_gene: TRBV30; j_gene: TRBJ1-2; CDR3aa: CAWSRTDGNYGYTF; CDR3nt: TGTGCCTGGAGTCGGACAGACGGTAACTATGGCTACACCTTC
abundance: .; d_gene: TRBD2; v_gene: TRBV5-1; j_gene: TRBJ2-5; CDR3aa: CASSPHGERGGGSETQYF; CDR3nt: TGCGCCAGCAGCCCCCACGGTGAACGGGGGGGCGGGTCGGAGACCCAGTACTTC
abundance: .; d_gene: TRBD2; v_gene: TRBV4-2; j_gene: TRBJ2-3; CDR3aa: CASSQDSGRAYTQYF; CDR3nt: TGTGCCAGCAGCCAAGATAGCGGGAGGGCCTATACGCAGTATTTT
abundance: few; d_gene: .; v_gene: TRBV4-1; j_gene: TRBJ1-2; CDR3aa: CASRLRDLSRRVEGYTF; CDR3nt: TGCGCCAGCCGTCTCAGGGACCTTTCCCGTCGGGTTGAAGGCTACACCTTC
abundance: .; d_gene: .; v_gene: TRBV9; j_gene: TRBJ2-5; CDR3aa: CASSFGVEKETQYF; CDR3nt: TGTGCCAGCAGTTTTGGGGTGGAGAAGGAGACCCAGTACTTC
abundance: few; d_gene: .; v_gene: TRBV6-6; j_gene: TRBJ2-3; CDR3aa: CASSYSDTQYF; CDR3nt: TGTGCCAGCAGTTACTCAGATACGCAGTATTTT
abundance: .; d_gene: .; v_gene: TRBV5-1; j_gene: TRBJ1-1; CDR3aa: CASGLTVNPNTEAFF; CDR3nt: TGCGCCAGCGGGCTGACAGTAAACCCGAACACTGAAGCTTTCTTT
abundance: few; d_gene: .; v_gene: TRBV29-1; j_gene: TRBJ1-1; CDR3aa: CSVAGTANTEAFF; CDR3nt: TGCAGCGTCGCCGGGACGGCGAACACTGAAGCTTTCTTT
abundance: few; d_gene: TRBD2; v_gene: TRBV29-1; j_gene: TRBJ2-7; CDR3aa: CSVGGERGYEQYF; CDR3nt: TGCAGCGTTGGGGGGGAGCGGGGCTACGAGCAGTACTTC
abundance: .; d_gene: TRBD1; v_gene: TRBV5-1; j_gene: TRBJ2-1; CDR3aa: CASLPTGAGSGEQFF; CDR3nt: TGCGCCAGCTTACCCACAGGGGCTGGGTCGGGTGAGCAGTTCTTC
abundance: few; d_gene: .; v_gene: TRBV19; j_gene: TRBJ1-1; CDR3aa: CASSIKGPTEAFF; CDR3nt: TGTGCCAGTAGTATCAAGGGTCCGACTGAAGCTTTCTTT
abundance: .; d_gene: TRBD1; v_gene: TRBV12-5; j_gene: TRBJ1-1; CDR3aa: CASGRQGITEAFF; CDR3nt: TGTGCTAGTGGTAGACAGGGGATCACTGAAGCTTTCTTT
abundance: few; d_gene: .; v_gene: TRBV11-2; j_gene: TRBJ2-3; CDR3aa: CASTRGLLELDTQYF; CDR3nt: TGTGCCAGCACCAGGGGACTCCTCGAGTTGGATACGCAGTATTTT
abundance: few; d_gene: .; v_gene: TRBV12-5; j_gene: TRBJ2-5; CDR3aa: CASGLGGSAETQYF; CDR3nt: TGTGCTAGTGGTTTAGGCGGGTCGGCCGAGACCCAGTACTTC
abundance: .; d_gene: .; v_gene: TRBV2; j_gene: TRBJ1-6; CDR3aa: CASSGEAPGNSPLHF; CDR3nt: TGTGCCAGCAGTGGTGAGGCTCCAGGGAATTCACCCCTCCACTTT
abundance: few; d_gene: TRBD1; v_gene: TRBV27; j_gene: TRBJ1-2; CDR3aa: CASSLFPPSLGQGYGYTF; CDR3nt: TGTGCCAGCAGTTTATTTCCCCCGAGTCTGGGACAGGGGTATGGCTACACCTTC
abundance: .; d_gene: .; v_gene: TRBV5-1; j_gene: TRBJ1-4; CDR3aa: CASSYGPISTNEKLFF; CDR3nt: TGCGCCAGCAGCTATGGCCCGATTAGTACTAATGAAAAACTGTTTTTT
abundance: few; d_gene: .; v_gene: TRBV7-8; j_gene: TRBJ1-5; CDR3aa: CASSSGNQPQHF; CDR3nt: TGTGCCAGCAGCTCAGGGAATCAGCCCCAGCATTTT
abundance: .; d_gene: .; v_gene: TRBV5-6; j_gene: TRBJ1-5; CDR3aa: CASSSSPGADQPQHF; CDR3nt: TGTGCCAGCAGCTCCTCCCCAGGGGCCGATCAGCCCCAGCATTTT
abundance: .; d_gene: .; v_gene: TRBV7-2; j_gene: TRBJ2-1; CDR3aa: CASSSRRTTNEQFF; CDR3nt: TGTGCCAGCAGCAGCCGTCGGACTACCAATGAGCAGTTCTTC
abundance: few; d_gene: .; v_gene: TRBV18; j_gene: TRBJ1-2; CDR3aa: CASSPRQGGEGYTF; CDR3nt: TGTGCCAGCTCACCACGCCAGGGCGGCGAAGGCTACACCTTC
abundance: .; d_gene: TRBD2; v_gene: TRBV10-2; j_gene: TRBJ2-5; CDR3aa: CASSVRGVQETQYF; CDR3nt: TGCGCCAGCAGCGTACGGGGGGTCCAAGAGACCCAGTACTTC
abundance: few; d_gene: TRBD1; v_gene: TRBV4-2; j_gene: TRBJ2-5; CDR3aa: CASSLGQGKTQYF; CDR3nt: TGTGCCAGCAGCTTGGGACAGGGGAAGACCCAGTACTTC
abundance: few; d_gene: .; v_gene: TRBV27; j_gene: TRBJ2-3; CDR3aa: CASSFHTSPDTQYF; CDR3nt: TGTGCCAGCAGTTTCCATACTAGTCCAGATACGCAGTATTTT
abundance: few; d_gene: .; v_gene: TRBV23-1; j_gene: TRBJ1-1; CDR3aa: CASSQKGPMNTEAFF; CDR3nt: TGCGCCAGCAGTCAAAAGGGGCCAATGAACACTGAAGCTTTCTTT
abundance: few; d_gene: TRBD2; v_gene: TRBV4-1; j_gene: TRBJ2-3; CDR3aa: CASSQGWRGGTDTQYF; CDR3nt: TGCGCCAGCAGCCAGGGCTGGCGGGGGGGAACAGATACGCAGTATTTT
abundance: .; d_gene: .; v_gene: TRBV6-5; j_gene: TRBJ2-3; CDR3aa: CASRSTDTQYF; CDR3nt: TGCGCCAGCAGATCCACAGATACGCAGTATTTT
abundance: many; d_gene: .; v_gene: TRBV7-2; j_gene: TRBJ2-5; CDR3aa: CASSARHQETQYF; CDR3nt: TGTGCCAGCAGCGCCCGCCACCAAGAGACCCAGTACTTC
abundance: many; d_gene: .; v_gene: TRBV18; j_gene: TRBJ2-1; CDR3aa: CASSPKTGTYNEQFF; CDR3nt: TGTGCCAGCTCACCCAAGACAGGAACCTACAATGAGCAGTTCTTC
abundance: .; d_gene: .; v_gene: TRBV18; j_gene: TRBJ2-7; CDR3aa: CASSPGRSYEQYF; CDR3nt: TGTGCCAGCTCACCGGGACGTTCCTACGAGCAGTACTTC
abundance: few; d_gene: .; v_gene: TRBV7-2; j_gene: TRBJ2-3; CDR3aa: CASSLGLAQYF; CDR3nt: TGTGCCAGCAGCTTGGGGTTGGCGCAGTATTTT